These T cell receptor beta chains were read from a single sample in a study of T cell repertoires in cytomegalovirus infection. TCRdb reprocessed the reads via MiXCR and lists one record per CDR3 protein. Here the sample spans about 350,000 distinct CDR3 sequences, approximately 30% being singletons. Their specific antigens are unknown. Specimen: cultured PBMCs, collected from culture after CMV antigen stimulation. These receptors all come from a human donor in good health (CMV status not recorded). Some clones in this sample may be carry-over from other donors' samples. Each CDR3 is given with its conserved first and last residue. A D gene is named only where the DNA matches it firmly. Clone size is not always given. Where it is, it says once, few, many or a class for expanded clones.

clone size | J gene | CDR3 length | D gene | V gene | CDR3 protein | CDR3 DNA
many | TRBJ1-1 | 16 | NA | TRBV7-2 | CASSLSVFGTAVPAFF | TGTGCCAGCAGCTTATCAGTTTTCGGGACCGCTGTCCCCGCTTTCTTT
NA | TRBJ1-2 | 15 | NA | TRBV6-6 | CASIGWTDSFYGYTF | TGTGCCAGCATTGGGTGGACCGACAGCTTCTATGGCTACACCTTC
few | TRBJ2-1 | 22 | TRBD2 | TRBV7-9 | CASSLSMLAGVTTPSSYNEQFF | TGTGCCAGCAGCTTATCGATGCTAGCGGGCGTGACAACCCCTAGCTCCTACAATGAGCAGTTCTTC
few | TRBJ2-1 | 15 | NA | TRBV24-1 | CATSDLQGSYNEQFF | TGTGCCACCAGTGATTTACAGGGCTCCTACAATGAGCAGTTCTTC
NA | TRBJ2-6 | 21 | TRBD1 | TRBV7-6 | CASSLAAFGTERPAGANVLTF | TGTGCCAGCAGCTTAGCCGCCTTCGGGACAGAGAGACCTGCTGGGGCCAACGTCCTGACTTTC
NA | TRBJ2-4 | 15 | TRBD1 | TRBV7-9 | CASSARTGARDIQYF | TGTGCCAGCAGCGCCCGGACAGGGGCGAGGGACATTCAGTACTTC
NA | TRBJ2-1 | 16 | NA | TRBV6-6 | CASSSLLGADYNEQFF | TGTGCCAGCAGTTCCCTCCTCGGGGCTGACTACAATGAGCAGTTCTTC
once | TRBJ1-1 | 15 | TRBD1 | TRBV10-2 | CASSESGRGLTEAFF | TGCGCCAGCAGTGAGTCAGGCAGGGGGCTCACTGAAGCTTTCTTT
NA | TRBJ2-3 | 18 | TRBD2 | TRBV10-3 | CAISGSLRERENSDTQYF | TGTGCCATCAGTGGGTCCCTGAGGGAGCGGGAGAATTCAGATACGCAGTATTTT
few | TRBJ1-4 | 14 | NA | TRBV12-3/TRBV12-4 | CASSPSGGNEKLFF | TGTGCCAGCAGTCCCTCCGGGGGTAATGAAAAACTGTTTTTT
once | TRBJ2-7 | 12 | NA | TRBV6-2/TRBV6-3 | CASNDGTYEQYF | TGTGCCAGCAACGACGGAACCTACGAGCAGTACTTC
few | TRBJ1-1 | 15 | TRBD1 | TRBV6-2/TRBV6-3 | CASSVKQGGYTEAFF | TGTGCCAGCAGTGTAAAACAGGGGGGTTACACTGAAGCTTTCTTT
NA | TRBJ2-1 | 15 | TRBD2 | TRBV7-8 | CASSMGTTFYNEQFF | TGTGCCAGTAGTATGGGGACTACCTTCTACAATGAGCAGTTCTTC
few | TRBJ1-4 | 16 | NA | TRBV19 | CASSIVFLSTNEKLFF | TGTGCCAGTAGTATAGTATTCCTTTCAACTAATGAAAAACTGTTTTTT
many | TRBJ1-5 | 18 | NA | TRBV7-9 | CASSKTGTETLSNQPQHF | TGTGCCAGCAGCAAAACCGGGACCGAAACTCTTAGCAATCAGCCCCAGCATTTT
NA | TRBJ2-3 | 15 | NA | TRBV15 | CATSGLRLSTDTQYF | TGTGCCACCAGCGGCTTGCGACTTAGCACAGATACGCAGTATTTT
NA | TRBJ2-1 | 16 | TRBD2 | TRBV10-3 | CAIRTGVAGGVNEQFF | TGTGCCATCAGGACAGGCGTAGCGGGAGGGGTTAATGAGCAGTTCTTC
NA | TRBJ1-2 | 15 | NA | TRBV20-1 | CSARDSRQSNYGYTF | TGCAGTGCTAGAGATTCAAGACAGAGCAACTATGGCTACACCTTC
once | TRBJ1-5 | 14 | NA | TRBV9 | CASSVGAFNQPQHF | TGTGCCAGCAGCGTCGGCGCCTTCAATCAGCCCCAGCATTTT
NA | TRBJ2-1 | 14 | TRBD2 | TRBV19 | CASSMGGGYNEQFF | TGTGCCAGTAGTATGGGGGGGGGCTACAATGAGCAGTTCTTC
NA | TRBJ2-2 | 17 | TRBD2 | TRBV4-1 | CASSQGLAGLNTGELFF | TGTGCCAGCAGCCAAGGACTAGCGGGATTGAACACCGGGGAGCTGTTTTTT
few | TRBJ1-2 | 14 | TRBD1 | TRBV7-2 | CASSLMTGDYGYTF | TGTGCCAGCAGCCTAATGACAGGGGACTATGGCTACACCTTC
NA | TRBJ2-1 | 15 | TRBD2 | TRBV19 | CASSPGTSTHNEQFF | TGTGCCAGTAGCCCCGGGACTAGCACCCACAATGAGCAGTTCTTC
NA | TRBJ1-2 | 15 | TRBD1 | TRBV10-2 | CASSESARGSIGYTF | TGCGCCAGCAGTGAGTCGGCCAGGGGGTCAATCGGCTACACCTTC
NA | TRBJ1-2 | 14 | NA | TRBV3-1 | CASSPSDSPRGYTF | TGTGCCAGCAGCCCCTCAGACAGCCCGAGGGGCTACACCTTC
few | TRBJ1-1 | 15 | NA | TRBV7-9 | CASSLLAGENTEAFF | TGTGCCAGCAGCTTACTAGCCGGTGAGAACACTGAAGCTTTCTTT
NA | TRBJ1-2 | 14 | NA | TRBV19 | CASSIRGREDGYTF | TGTGCCAGTAGTATTCGAGGCAGGGAGGATGGCTACACCTTC
NA | TRBJ1-1 | 13 | TRBD1 | TRBV19 | CASSMDRRTEAFF | TGTGCCAGTAGTATGGACAGGCGGACTGAAGCTTTCTTT
many | TRBJ1-1 | 15 | NA | TRBV11-2 | CASSRSSGQGTEAFF | TGTGCCAGCAGCCGTTCGTCAGGCCAGGGAACTGAAGCTTTCTTT
NA | TRBJ1-4 | 16 | TRBD1 | TRBV15 | CATSKPPGQGNEKLFF | TGTGCCACCAGCAAGCCTCCGGGACAGGGTAATGAAAAACTGTTTTTT
NA | TRBJ2-3 | 19 | TRBD2 | TRBV4-3 | CASSQKRIRLAGGGDTQYF | TGCGCCAGCAGCCAAAAAAGGATACGACTAGCGGGAGGGGGGGATACGCAGTATTTT
NA | TRBJ1-1 | 14 | TRBD1 | TRBV29-1 | CSVDAGTGPAEAFF | TGCAGCGTTGACGCTGGGACAGGGCCAGCTGAAGCTTTCTTT
many | TRBJ2-1 | 16 | NA | TRBV24-1 | CATSDLKRGSEGEQFF | TGTGCCACCAGTGATTTGAAGCGAGGGTCGGAGGGTGAGCAGTTCTTC
many | TRBJ2-6 | 17 | NA | TRBV12-3/TRBV12-4 | CASSLALGGTGANVLTF | TGTGCCAGCAGTTTAGCGCTGGGAGGAACTGGGGCCAACGTCCTGACTTTC
NA | TRBJ2-1 | 16 | NA | TRBV6-8 | CASSPQRRTHADEQFF | TGTGCCAGCAGTCCCCAACGACGGACCCACGCGGATGAGCAGTTCTTC